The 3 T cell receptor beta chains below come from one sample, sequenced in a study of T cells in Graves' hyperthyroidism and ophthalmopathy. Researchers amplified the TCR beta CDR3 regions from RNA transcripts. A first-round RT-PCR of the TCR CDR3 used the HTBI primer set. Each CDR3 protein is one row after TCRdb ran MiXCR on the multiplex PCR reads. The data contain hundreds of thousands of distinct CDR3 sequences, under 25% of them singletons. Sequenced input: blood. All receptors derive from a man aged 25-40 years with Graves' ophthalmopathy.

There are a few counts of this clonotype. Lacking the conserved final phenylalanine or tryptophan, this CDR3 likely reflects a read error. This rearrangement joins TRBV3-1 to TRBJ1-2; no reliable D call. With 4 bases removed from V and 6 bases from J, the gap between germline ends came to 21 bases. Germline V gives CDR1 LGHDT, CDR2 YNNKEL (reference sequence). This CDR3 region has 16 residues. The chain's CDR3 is CASSPPPPRGKNGYTS. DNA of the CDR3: TGTGCCAGCAGCCCCCCTCCCCCAAGAGGGAAGAATGGCTACACCTCC.

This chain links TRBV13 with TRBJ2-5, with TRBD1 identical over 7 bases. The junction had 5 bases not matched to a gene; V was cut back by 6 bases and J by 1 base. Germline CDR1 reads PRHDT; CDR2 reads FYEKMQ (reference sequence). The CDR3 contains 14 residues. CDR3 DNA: TGTGCCAGCAGAAACAGGGGATTCCAAGAGACCCAGTACTTC. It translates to CASRNRGFQETQYF.

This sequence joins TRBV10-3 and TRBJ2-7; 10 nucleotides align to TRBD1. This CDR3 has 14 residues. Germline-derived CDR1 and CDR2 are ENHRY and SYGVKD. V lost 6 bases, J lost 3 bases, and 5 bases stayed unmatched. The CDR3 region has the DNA TGTGCCATCAGGAACCGGGACAGGGGCTACGAGCAGTACTTC. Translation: CAIRNRDRGYEQYF.